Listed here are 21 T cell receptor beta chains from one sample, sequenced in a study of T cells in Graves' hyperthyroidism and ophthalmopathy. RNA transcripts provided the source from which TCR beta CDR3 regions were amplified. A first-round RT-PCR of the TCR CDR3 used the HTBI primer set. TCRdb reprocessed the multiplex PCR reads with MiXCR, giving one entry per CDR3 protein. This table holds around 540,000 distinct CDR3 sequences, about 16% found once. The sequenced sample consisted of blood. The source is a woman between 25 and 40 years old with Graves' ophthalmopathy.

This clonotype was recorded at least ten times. As DNA, the CDR3 is TGTGCCAGCAGCCCCAAAATCACCCGGAGGGCGGATACGCAGTATTTT. This gives the protein CASSPKITRRADTQYF. The chain combines TRBV5-4 with TRBJ2-3; D possibly corresponds to TRBD2 (6 bases). There are 16 residues in the CDR3. The V and J ends lost 4 bases and 6 bases respectively, with 21 bases between them. The germline V gene encodes CDR1 SGHNT and CDR2 YYREEE (reference sequence).

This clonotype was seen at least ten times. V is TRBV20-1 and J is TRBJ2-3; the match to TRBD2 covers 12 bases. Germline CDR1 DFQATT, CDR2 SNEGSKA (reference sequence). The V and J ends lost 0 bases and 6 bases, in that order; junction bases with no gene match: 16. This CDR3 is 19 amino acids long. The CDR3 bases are TGCAGTGCTAGAGATAGGGCTAGCGGGAGGGTGTTGAGTACGGATACGCAGTATTTT. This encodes CSARDRASGRVLSTDTQYF.

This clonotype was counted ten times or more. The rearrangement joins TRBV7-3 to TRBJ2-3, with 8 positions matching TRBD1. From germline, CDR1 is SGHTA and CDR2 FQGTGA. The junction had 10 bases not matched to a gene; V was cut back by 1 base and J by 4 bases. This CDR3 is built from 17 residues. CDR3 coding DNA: TGTGCCAGCAGCTTAATTTCAGGGGGCTACCCCCCAGATACGCAGTATTTT. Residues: CASSLISGGYPPDTQYF.

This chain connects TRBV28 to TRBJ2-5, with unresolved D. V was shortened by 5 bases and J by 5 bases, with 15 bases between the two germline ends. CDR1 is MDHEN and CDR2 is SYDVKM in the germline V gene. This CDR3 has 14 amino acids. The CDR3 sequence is CASSLTHRLETQYF. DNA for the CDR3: TGTGCCAGCAGTCTGACGCACCGCCTGGAGACCCAGTACTTC.

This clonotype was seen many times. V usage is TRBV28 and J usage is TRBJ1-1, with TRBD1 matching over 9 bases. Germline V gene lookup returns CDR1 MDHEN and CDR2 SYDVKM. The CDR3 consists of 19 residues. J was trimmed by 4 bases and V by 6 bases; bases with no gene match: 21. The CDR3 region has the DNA TGTGCCAGCAGCACTCACTCACTGGACTGGGACAGGGCGTTCACTGAAGCTTTCTTT. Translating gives CASSTHSLDWDRAFTEAFF.

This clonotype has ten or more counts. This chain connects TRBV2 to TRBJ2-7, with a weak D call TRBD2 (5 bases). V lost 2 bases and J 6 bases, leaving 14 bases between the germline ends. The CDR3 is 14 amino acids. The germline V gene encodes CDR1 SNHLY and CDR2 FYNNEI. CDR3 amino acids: CASSENGLNREQYF. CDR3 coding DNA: TGTGCCAGCAGTGAAAACGGACTCAATCGCGAGCAGTACTTC.

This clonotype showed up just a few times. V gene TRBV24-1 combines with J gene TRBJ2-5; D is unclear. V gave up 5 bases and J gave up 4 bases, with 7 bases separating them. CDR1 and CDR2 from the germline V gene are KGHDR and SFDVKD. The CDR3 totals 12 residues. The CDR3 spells CATSVLGETQYF. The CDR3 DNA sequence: TGTGCCACCAGTGTTCTCGGAGAGACCCAGTACTTC.

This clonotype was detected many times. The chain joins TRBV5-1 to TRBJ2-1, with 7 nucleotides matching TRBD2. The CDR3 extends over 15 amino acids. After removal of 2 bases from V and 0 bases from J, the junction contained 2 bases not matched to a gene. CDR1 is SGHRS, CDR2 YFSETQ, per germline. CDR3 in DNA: TGCGCCAGCAGCTTTGGCGGGAGCTCCTACAATGAGCAGTTCTTC. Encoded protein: CASSFGGSSYNEQFF. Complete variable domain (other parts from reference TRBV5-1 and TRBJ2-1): KAGVTQTPRYLIKTRGQQVTLSCSPISGHRSVSWYQQTPGQGLQFLFEYFSETQRNKGNFPGRFSGRQFSNSRSEMNVSTLELGDSALYLCASSFGGSSYNEQFFGPGTRLTVL.

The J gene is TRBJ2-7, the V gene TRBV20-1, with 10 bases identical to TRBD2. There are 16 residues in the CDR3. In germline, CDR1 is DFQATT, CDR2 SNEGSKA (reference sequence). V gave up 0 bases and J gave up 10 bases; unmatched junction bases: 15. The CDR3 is CSARDLGTSERYRQYF. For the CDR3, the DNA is TGCAGTGCTAGAGATCTCGGGACTAGCGAGCGTTACAGACAGTACTTC.

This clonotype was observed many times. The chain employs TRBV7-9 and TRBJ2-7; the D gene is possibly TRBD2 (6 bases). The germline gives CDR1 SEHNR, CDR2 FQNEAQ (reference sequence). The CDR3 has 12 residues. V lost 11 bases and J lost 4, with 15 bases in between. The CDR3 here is CAGSQGGYEQYF. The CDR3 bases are TGTGCCGGTAGTCAGGGAGGTTACGAGCAGTACTTC.

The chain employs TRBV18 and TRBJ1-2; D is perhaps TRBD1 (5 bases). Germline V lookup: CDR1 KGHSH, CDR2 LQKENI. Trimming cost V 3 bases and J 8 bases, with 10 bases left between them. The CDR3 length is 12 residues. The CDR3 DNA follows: TGTGCCAGCTCACCCAACCGGGGCGGCTACACCTTC. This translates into CASSPNRGGYTF.

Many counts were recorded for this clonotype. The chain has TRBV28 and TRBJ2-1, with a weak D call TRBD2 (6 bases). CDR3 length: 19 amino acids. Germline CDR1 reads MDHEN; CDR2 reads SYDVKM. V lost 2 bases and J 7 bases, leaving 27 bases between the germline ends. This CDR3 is CASSLPPRASRFRGNEQFF. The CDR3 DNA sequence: TGTGCCAGCAGTTTACCCCCTCGGGCTAGTCGCTTTCGGGGGAATGAGCAGTTCTTC.

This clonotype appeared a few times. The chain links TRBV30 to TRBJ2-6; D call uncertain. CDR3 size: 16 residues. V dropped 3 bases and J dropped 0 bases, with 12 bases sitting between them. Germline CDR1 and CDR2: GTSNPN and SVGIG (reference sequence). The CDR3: CAWSWAVSSGANVLTF. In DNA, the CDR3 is TGTGCCTGGAGCTGGGCAGTTAGCTCTGGGGCCAACGTCCTGACTTTC.

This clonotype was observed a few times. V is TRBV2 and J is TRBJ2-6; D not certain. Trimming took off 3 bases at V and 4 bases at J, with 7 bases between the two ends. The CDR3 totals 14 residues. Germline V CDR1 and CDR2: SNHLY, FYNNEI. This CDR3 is CASSESTGANVLTF. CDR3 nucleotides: TGTGCCAGCAGTGAGAGTACCGGGGCCAACGTCCTGACTTTC.

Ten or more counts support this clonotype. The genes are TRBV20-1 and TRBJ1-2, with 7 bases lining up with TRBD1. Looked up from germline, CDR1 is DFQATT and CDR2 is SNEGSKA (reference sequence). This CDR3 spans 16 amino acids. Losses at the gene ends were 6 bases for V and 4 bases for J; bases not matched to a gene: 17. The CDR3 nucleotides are TGCAGTGCCGGAACGAGAGGGGGCGTCGGCTCCTATGGCTACACCTTC. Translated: CSAGTRGGVGSYGYTF.

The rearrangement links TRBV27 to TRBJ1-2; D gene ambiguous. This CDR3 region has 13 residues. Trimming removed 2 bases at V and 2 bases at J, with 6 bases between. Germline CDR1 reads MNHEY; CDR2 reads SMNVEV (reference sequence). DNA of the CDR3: TGTGCCAGCAGTTTAACAAGGAACTATGGCTACACCTTC. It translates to CASSLTRNYGYTF.

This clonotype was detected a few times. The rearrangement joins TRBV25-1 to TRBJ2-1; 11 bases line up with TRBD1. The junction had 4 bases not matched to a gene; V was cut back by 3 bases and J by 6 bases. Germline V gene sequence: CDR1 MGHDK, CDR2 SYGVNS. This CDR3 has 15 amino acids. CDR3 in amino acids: CASSEVGTGGNEQFF. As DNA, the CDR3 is TGTGCCAGCAGTGAGGTCGGGACAGGGGGCAATGAGCAGTTCTTC. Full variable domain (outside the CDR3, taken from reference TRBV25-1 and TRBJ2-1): EADIYQTPRYLVIGTGKKITLECSQTMGHDKMYWYQQDPGMELHLIHYSYGVNSTEKGDLSSESTVSRIRTEHFPLTLESARPSHTSQYLCASSEVGTGGNEQFFGPGTRLTVL.

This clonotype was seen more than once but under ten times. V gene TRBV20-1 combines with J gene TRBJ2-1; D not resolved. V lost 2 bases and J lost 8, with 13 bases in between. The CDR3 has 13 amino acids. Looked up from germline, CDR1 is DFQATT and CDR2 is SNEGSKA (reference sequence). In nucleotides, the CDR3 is TGCAGTGCTAGATTGGCCCGCCGAGATGAGCAGTTCTTC. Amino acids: CSARLARRDEQFF.

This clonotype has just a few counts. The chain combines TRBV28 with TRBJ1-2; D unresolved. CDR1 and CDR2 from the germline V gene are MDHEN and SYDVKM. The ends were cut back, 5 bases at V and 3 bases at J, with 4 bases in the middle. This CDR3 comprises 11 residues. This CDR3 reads CASSVDYGYTF. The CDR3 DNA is TGTGCCAGCAGTGTAGACTATGGCTACACCTTC.

Written as DNA, the CDR3 is TGTGCCATCAGTGAGGGGGGGACAGGGGGAAGGTACGAGCAGTACTTC. It codes for CAISEGGTGGRYEQYF. The rearrangement joins TRBV10-3 to TRBJ2-7; 11 bases fit TRBD1. In germline, CDR1 is ENHRY, CDR2 SYGVKD. V trimming: 2 bases; J trimming: 4 bases; junction bases outside the gene matches: 7. The CDR3 is 16 amino acids.

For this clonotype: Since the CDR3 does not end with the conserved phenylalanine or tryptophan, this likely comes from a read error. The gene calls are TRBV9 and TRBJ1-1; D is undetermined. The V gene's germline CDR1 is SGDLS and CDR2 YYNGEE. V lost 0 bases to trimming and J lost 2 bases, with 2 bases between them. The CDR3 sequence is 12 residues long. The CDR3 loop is CASSVDNTEAFL. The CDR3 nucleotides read TGTGCCAGCAGCGTAGATAACACTGAAGCTTTCCTT.